This T cell receptor (beta chain) was sequenced for a study of T cells in Graves' hyperthyroidism and ophthalmopathy. Overall study: It was at initial diagnosis, before any treatment, that peripheral blood was collected.

This clonotype was seen a few times. Researchers took RNA transcripts and amplified the TCR beta CDR3 regions from them. A set of HTBI primers served as the primers for a first-round RT-PCR of the TCR CDR3. TCRdb reprocessed the multiplex PCR reads via MiXCR and lists one record per CDR3 protein. This table has hundreds of thousands of distinct CDR3 sequences, 13% to 15% appearing once. The CDR3 has 13 amino acids. Trimming cost V 3 bases and J 8 bases, with 13 bases left between them. What was sequenced was blood. J is TRBJ1-2 and V is TRBV12-3 or TRBV12-4; D remains unclear. The clonotype originates from a woman aged 45-60 years with Graves' ophthalmopathy. CDR3 nucleotide sequence: TGTGCCAGCAGTTTTGTGGAGGTTAGCGGCTACACCTTC. Translating it yields CASSFVEVSGYTF.